The 14 T cell receptor beta chains below come from one sample, sequenced in a study of technical replicates of blood from several donors. Assay: immunoSEQ multiplex PCR; the TCRdb copy retains only in-frame clones and omits some. The sample shows 60,000 to 65,000 clones, about 86% of them seen only once. Sequences were obtained from PBMCs. The receptor source for this set is a human donor in good health. Some clones in this sample may be carry-over from other donors' samples.

This chain joins TRBV6-5 and TRBJ1-3; no firm D call. From germline, CDR1 is MNHEY and CDR2 SVGAGI. This CDR3 contains 15 residues. Between the trimmed V and J ends, which lost 6 bases and 0 bases, there was a span of 12 bases. CDR3: CASSRGPSSGNTIYF. The CDR3 bases are TGTGCCAGCAGCCGCGGGCCAAGCTCTGGAAACACCATATATTTT.

The chain carries TRBV4-3 and TRBJ1-4, with D perhaps TRBD1 (5 bases). Trimming stripped 4 bases from V and 8 bases from J, with 11 bases between. The CDR3 runs to 13 residues. Germline CDR1 and CDR2: LGHNA and YSLEER. Here the CDR3 reads CASSLTGVEKLFF. CDR3 nucleotides: TGCGCCAGCAGCCTAACGGGGGTGGAAAAACTGTTTTTT.

This chain links TRBV7-2 with TRBJ1-2, with 8 positions matching TRBD1. There are 14 residues in the CDR3. Losses at the gene ends were 5 bases for V and 6 bases for J; bases not matched to a gene: 8. Germline lookup yields CDR1 SGHTA and CDR2 FQGNSA. CDR3 sequence reads: CASSPWTGIDGYTF. The CDR3 DNA follows: TGTGCCAGCAGCCCCTGGACAGGGATTGATGGCTACACCTTC.

The rearrangement uses TRBV5-1 and TRBJ1-6; weak D call: TRBD1 (5 bases). The V and J ends lost 6 bases and 11 bases respectively, with 21 bases between them. Germline V lookup: CDR1 SGHRS, CDR2 YFSETQ. The CDR3 is 15 amino acids. CDR3 sequence: CASMPDRPGYPPLHF. In DNA, the CDR3 is TGCGCCAGCATGCCAGACCGGCCAGGGTACCCACCCCTCCACTTT.

This chain links TRBV2 with TRBJ2-6; D possibly corresponds to TRBD2 (6 bases). CDR1 is SNHLY, CDR2 FYNNEI, per germline. V was cut by 7 bases and J by 3 bases, with 10 bases left in between. This CDR3 comprises 14 residues. The DNA of the CDR3 is TGTGCCAGCACCGGGCGGGGTGGGGCCAACGTCCTGACTTTC. Translation gives CASTGRGGANVLTF.

The chain uses TRBV5-6 and TRBJ1-6, with 7 bases aligning to TRBD1. CDR1 is SGHDT and CDR2 is YYEEEE in the germline V gene. This CDR3 has 14 amino acids. Trimming at V came to 6 bases and at J to 8 bases, leaving 8 bases not matched to a gene. The CDR3 spells CASTRQGWDSPLHF. The CDR3 region has the DNA TGTGCCAGCACCAGACAGGGCTGGGATTCACCCCTCCACTTT.

This clone occurred a few times. The chain uses TRBV15 and TRBJ2-4; 7 nucleotides line up with TRBD2. The trim removed 1 base at V and 7 bases at J, leaving 7 bases unmatched. CDR3 size: 15 residues. From germline, CDR1 is LNHNV and CDR2 YYDKDF (reference sequence). The CDR3 DNA reads as TGTGCCACCAGCAGAGGTGGCGGGAGTGTTAACATTCAGTACTTC. Translating gives CATSRGGGSVNIQYF. Combining the CDR3 with reference TRBV15 and TRBJ2-4 gives the whole variable domain DAMVIQNPRYQVTQFGKPVTLSCSQTLNHNVMYWYQQKSSQAPKLLFHYYDKDFNNEADTPDNFQSRRPNTSFCFLDIRSPGLGDTAMYLCATSRGGGSVNIQYFGAGTRLSVL.

V is TRBV7-2 and J is TRBJ1-1; maybe TRBD1 (5 bases). The CDR3 is 15 residues long. The ends were cut back, 1 base at V and 4 bases at J, with 13 bases in the middle. Germline CDR1 is SGHTA and CDR2 is FQGNSA. The CDR3 spells CASSLGSAGGTEAFF. The CDR3, as DNA: TGTGCCAGCAGCTTAGGTTCCGCGGGGGGCACTGAAGCTTTCTTT.

The chain has TRBV19 and TRBJ1-6; no clear D gene. V was trimmed by 5 bases and J by 7 bases, leaving 6 bases between them. CDR1 is LNHDA, CDR2 SQIVND, per germline (reference sequence). The CDR3 spans 12 residues. The CDR3 is CASSVGNSPLHF. CDR3 in DNA: TGTGCCAGTAGTGTCGGGAATTCACCCCTCCACTTT.

V and J are TRBV2 and TRBJ1-1; D is uncertain. The germline gives CDR1 SNHLY, CDR2 FYNNEI. V was clipped by 1 base and J by 3 bases, with 9 bases between them. This CDR3 spans 14 amino acids. DNA for the CDR3: TGTGCCAGCAGTGAAGTACTAGGGTACACTGAAGCTTTCTTT. Its translation is CASSEVLGYTEAFF.

The chain has TRBV19 and TRBJ2-7; D remains unclear. The germline V gene has CDR1 LNHDA and CDR2 SQIVND (reference sequence). The V and J ends lost 6 bases and 3 bases respectively, with 12 bases between them. The CDR3 contains 13 residues. Here the CDR3 reads CASRSSVFYEQYF. CDR3 DNA sequence: TGTGCCAGTAGGTCTTCTGTATTCTACGAGCAGTACTTC.

The J gene is TRBJ2-7, the V gene TRBV28; D may be TRBD1 (5 bases). The ends were cut back, 2 bases at V and 1 base at J, with 12 bases in the middle. The germline V gene has CDR1 MDHEN and CDR2 SYDVKM. The CDR3 is 15 amino acids. The CDR3 loop is CASSLARAGSYEQYF. The CDR3 region has the DNA TGTGCCAGCAGTTTAGCCAGGGCAGGTTCCTACGAGCAGTACTTC.

The chain has TRBV19 and TRBJ2-7; 7 bases match TRBD1. Trimming at V came to 4 bases and at J to 0 bases, leaving 3 bases not matched to a gene. This CDR3 is 14 amino acids long. CDR1 is LNHDA and CDR2 is SQIVND in the germline V gene (reference sequence). CDR3 DNA: TGTGCCAGTAGTAGCCGGGACAGCTCCTACGAGCAGTACTTC. Residues: CASSSRDSSYEQYF.

In nucleotides, the CDR3 is TGTGCCAGCAGCTTATCGACAGGGTTTAGCAATCAGCCCCAGCATTTT. As protein: CASSLSTGFSNQPQHF. V and J are TRBV7-9 and TRBJ1-5, with 7 bases that match TRBD1. The CDR3 spans 16 residues. After removal of 2 bases from V and 0 bases from J, the junction contained 4 bases not matched to a gene. Per germline, CDR1 SEHNR and CDR2 FQNEAQ (reference sequence).